A selection of T cell receptor beta chains follows, all from one sample in a study of blood T cell repertoires in COVID-19. Repertoires were generated with immunoSEQ multiplex PCR, while TCRdb's copy carries only in-frame clones and drops some. Of around 140,000 clones listed, roughly 83% are singletons. Sequenced sample: peripheral blood. The receptors derive from a woman of 80 years or more with acute or convalescent COVID-19. Both conserved end residues are part of each CDR3. A D gene is named only where the DNA matches it firmly. Clone size is given for some rows only: seen once, a few or many times, or a class if the clone is expanded.

.	TRBV10-3	.	TRBJ1-4	CAISPNIQGTNEKLFF	TGTGCCATCAGCCCTAATATACAGGGAACTAATGAAAAACTGTTTTTT
.	TRBV24-1	.	TRBJ1-5	CATSDSGIRDNQPQHF	TGTGCCACCAGTGATTCGGGAATTAGGGACAATCAGCCCCAGCATTTT
.	TRBV5-1	TRBD2	TRBJ2-7	CASSLGLGGNSREQYF	TGCGCCAGCAGCTTGGGTCTGGGGGGGAACTCGAGGGAGCAGTACTTC
.	TRBV6-5	TRBD1	TRBJ1-4	CASSYSRDRGTEKLFF	TGTGCCAGCAGTTACTCGAGGGACAGGGGTACCGAAAAACTGTTTTTT
.	TRBV5-1	TRBD1	TRBJ2-3	CASSGGQGPTDTQYF	TGCGCCAGCAGCGGCGGACAGGGCCCCACAGATACGCAGTATTTT
.	TRBV9	TRBD2	TRBJ2-3	CASSAGLAGSTDTQYF	TGTGCCAGCAGCGCGGGACTAGCGGGAAGCACAGATACGCAGTATTTT
large	TRBV13	.	TRBJ1-3	CASSLGGNWGAGNTIYF	TGTGCCAGCAGCTTAGGGGGGAACTGGGGCGCTGGAAACACCATATATTTT
.	TRBV3-1/TRBV3-2	.	TRBJ1-2	CASSNTGRPNYGYTF	TGTGCCAGCAGCAATACAGGAAGACCTAACTATGGCTACACCTTC
few	TRBV2	.	TRBJ1-5	CASSLRGNDFQPQHF	TGTGCCAGCAGTTTAAGAGGGAATGATTTTCAGCCCCAGCATTTT
.	TRBV19	.	TRBJ1-5	CASRTGYSNQPQHF	TGTGCCAGTAGGACAGGCTATAGCAATCAGCCCCAGCATTTT
.	TRBV4-3	TRBD2	TRBJ2-1	CASSQDSGSYNEQFF	TGCGCCAGCAGCCAAGATAGCGGGTCCTACAATGAGCAGTTCTTC
.	TRBV20-1	TRBD2	TRBJ2-3	CSASSRRGGQDTQYF	TGCAGTGCTAGTTCCAGGCGGGGGGGCCAAGATACGCAGTATTTT
.	TRBV30	TRBD1	TRBJ1-5	CAWSRQGGPQPQHF	TGTGCCTGGAGTAGACAGGGTGGTCCTCAGCCCCAGCATTTT
.	TRBV5-4	.	TRBJ1-4	CASSLGADEKLFF	TGTGCCAGCAGCTTGGGGGCCGATGAAAAACTGTTTTTT
.	TRBV10-3	.	TRBJ2-3	CATRGEVTDTQYF	TGTGCCACCAGAGGGGAGGTCACAGATACGCAGTATTTT
.	TRBV30	TRBD1	TRBJ2-3	CAWTGSTDTQYF	TGTGCTTGGACAGGGAGCACAGATACGCAGTATTTT
.	TRBV14	.	TRBJ2-1	CASSQDLGGEQFF	TGTGCCAGCAGCCAAGATCTGGGAGGTGAGCAGTTCTTC
.	TRBV29-1	TRBD2	TRBJ2-1	CSVTGTSGTYNEQFF	TGCAGCGTAACTGGGACTAGCGGAACCTACAATGAGCAGTTCTTC
.	TRBV9	TRBD2	TRBJ2-7	CASSVGRVGEQYF	TGTGCCAGCAGCGTCGGGAGGGTGGGTGAGCAGTACTTC
many	TRBV5-5	TRBD1	TRBJ2-5	CASSLGGGQGQETQYF	TGTGCCAGCAGCTTGGGAGGGGGACAGGGACAAGAGACCCAGTACTTC
.	TRBV6-2/TRBV6-3	TRBD2	TRBJ2-7	CASSYSRASGGEQYF	TGTGCCAGCAGTTACTCGAGGGCTAGCGGGGGAGAGCAGTACTTC
.	TRBV5-1	TRBD1	TRBJ2-1	CASSSGQGDGEQFF	TGCGCCAGCAGCTCTGGACAGGGTGATGGAGAGCAGTTCTTC
.	TRBV2	.	TRBJ1-2	CASSAIPYGYTF	TGTGCCAGCAGTGCCATCCCCTATGGCTACACCTTC
.	TRBV6-5	.	TRBJ1-1	CASSSVGGTEAFF	TGTGCCAGCAGTTCGGTCGGGGGCACTGAAGCTTTCTTT
.	TRBV3-1/TRBV3-2	TRBD1	TRBJ1-2	CASSQARQGLRYGYTF	TGTGCCAGCAGCCAAGCTCGACAGGGTTTGAGGTATGGCTACACCTTC
.	TRBV7-7	TRBD2	TRBJ2-5	CASAPFRGRVETQYF	TGTGCCTCAGCCCCTTTCCGGGGGAGGGTAGAGACCCAGTACTTC
few	TRBV12-3/TRBV12-4	.	TRBJ1-2	CASRSDMGGYTF	TGTGCCAGCAGATCCGACATGGGTGGCTACACCTTC
.	TRBV11-2	TRBD2	TRBJ2-3	CASSPGLAGTDTQYF	TGTGCCAGCAGCCCGGGACTAGCGGGAACAGATACGCAGTATTTT
.	TRBV7-9	TRBD2	TRBJ2-3	CASSFGGSTDTQYF	TGTGCCAGCAGCTTCGGGGGGAGCACAGATACGCAGTATTTT